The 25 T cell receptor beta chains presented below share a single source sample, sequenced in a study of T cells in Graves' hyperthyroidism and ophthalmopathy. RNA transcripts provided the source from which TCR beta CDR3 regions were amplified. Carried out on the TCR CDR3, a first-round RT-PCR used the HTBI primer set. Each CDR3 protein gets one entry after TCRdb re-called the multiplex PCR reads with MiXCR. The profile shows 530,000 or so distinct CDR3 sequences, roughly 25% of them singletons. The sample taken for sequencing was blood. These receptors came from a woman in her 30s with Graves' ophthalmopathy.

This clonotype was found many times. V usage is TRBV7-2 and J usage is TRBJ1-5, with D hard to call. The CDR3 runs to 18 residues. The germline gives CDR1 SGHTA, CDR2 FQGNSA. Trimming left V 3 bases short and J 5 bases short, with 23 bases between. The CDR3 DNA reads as TGTGCCAGCAGCTTGCGCCGTCGGACGGACGTCGGTTATCAGCCCCAGCATTTT. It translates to CASSLRRRTDVGYQPQHF.

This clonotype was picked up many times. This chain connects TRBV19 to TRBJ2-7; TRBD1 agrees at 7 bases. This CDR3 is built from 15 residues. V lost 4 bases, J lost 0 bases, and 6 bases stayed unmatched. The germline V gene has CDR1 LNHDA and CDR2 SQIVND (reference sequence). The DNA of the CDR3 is TGTGCCAGTAGTACCCGGGACAGTAGCTCCTACGAGCAGTACTTC. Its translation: CASSTRDSSSYEQYF.

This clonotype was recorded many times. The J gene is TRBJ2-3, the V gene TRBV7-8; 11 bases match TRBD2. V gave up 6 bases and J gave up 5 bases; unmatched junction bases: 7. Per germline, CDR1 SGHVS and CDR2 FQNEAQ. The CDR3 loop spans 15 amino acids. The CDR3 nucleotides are TGTGCCAGCAGTCTTAGCGGGGGGGCCGGAGATACGCAGTATTTT. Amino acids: CASSLSGGAGDTQYF.

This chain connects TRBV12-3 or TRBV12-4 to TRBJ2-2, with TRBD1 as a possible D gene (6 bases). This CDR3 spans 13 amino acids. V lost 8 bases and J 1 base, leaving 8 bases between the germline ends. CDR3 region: CASQGQNTGELFF. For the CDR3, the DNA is TGTGCCAGCCAGGGACAGAACACCGGGGAGCTGTTTTTT.

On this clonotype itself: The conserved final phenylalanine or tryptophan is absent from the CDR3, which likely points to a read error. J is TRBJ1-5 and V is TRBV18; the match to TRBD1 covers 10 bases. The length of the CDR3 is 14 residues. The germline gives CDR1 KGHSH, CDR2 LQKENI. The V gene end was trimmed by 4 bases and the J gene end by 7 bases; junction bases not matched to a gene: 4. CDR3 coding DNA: TGTGCCAGCTCACTAGGGACAGGGGACCAGCCCCAGCATTAT. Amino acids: CASSLGTGDQPQHY.

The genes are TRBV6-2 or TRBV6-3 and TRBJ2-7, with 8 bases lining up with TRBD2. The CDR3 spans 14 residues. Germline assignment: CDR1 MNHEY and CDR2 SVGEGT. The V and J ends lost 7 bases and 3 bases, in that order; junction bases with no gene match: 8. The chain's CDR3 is CASTDGGANYEQYF. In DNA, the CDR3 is TGTGCCAGCACCGACGGGGGGGCCAACTACGAGCAGTACTTC.

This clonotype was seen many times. Here the CDR3 reads CAWELGNTIYF. The CDR3 bases are TGTGCCTGGGAGCTTGGAAACACCATATATTTT. The V gene is TRBV30, the J gene TRBJ1-3; no clear D. Germline CDR1 and CDR2: GTSNPN and SVGIG (reference sequence). The V end lost 5 bases, the J end lost 3 bases, and 5 bases lay between the germline ends. This CDR3 comprises 11 residues.

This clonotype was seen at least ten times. The CDR3 DNA reads TGCAGTGCTAGAGGCCCAGGGATAGCGGGGGCGGGGACCCAGTACTTC. It is translated as CSARGPGIAGAGTQYF. The chain links TRBV20-1 to TRBJ2-5, with 9 bases matching TRBD2. Trimming took 1 base from V and 7 from J; bases not matched to a gene: 13. Germline values: CDR1 DFQATT, CDR2 SNEGSKA (reference sequence). The CDR3 has 16 residues.

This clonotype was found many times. The CDR3 DNA sequence: TGTGCCAGCAAAGCTAGTCCGGGGAACACTGAAGCTTTCTTT. Protein sequence: CASKASPGNTEAFF. This chain joins TRBV2 and TRBJ1-1; D is unresolved. In germline, CDR1 is SNHLY, CDR2 FYNNEI. The CDR3 is 14 amino acids. V lost 7 bases to trimming and J lost 1 base, with 13 bases between them. The full variable domain, its missing parts supplied by reference TRBV2 and TRBJ1-1, is EPEVTQTPSHQVTQMGQEVILRCVPISNHLYFYWYRQILGQKVEFLVSFYNNEISEKSEIFDDQFSVERPDGSNFTLKIRSTKLEDSAMYFCASKASPGNTEAFFGQGTRLTVV.

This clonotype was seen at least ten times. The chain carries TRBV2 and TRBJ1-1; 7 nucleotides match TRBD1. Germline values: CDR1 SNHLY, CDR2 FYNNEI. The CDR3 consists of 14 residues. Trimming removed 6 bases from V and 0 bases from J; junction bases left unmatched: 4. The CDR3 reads CASSGQAMNTEAFF. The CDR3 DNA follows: TGTGCCAGCAGCGGACAGGCCATGAACACTGAAGCTTTCTTT.

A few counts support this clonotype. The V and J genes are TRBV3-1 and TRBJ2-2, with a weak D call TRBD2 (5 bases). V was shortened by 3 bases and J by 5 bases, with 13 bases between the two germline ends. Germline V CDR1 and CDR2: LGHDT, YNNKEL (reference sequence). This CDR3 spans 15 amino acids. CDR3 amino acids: CASSHAGPGTGELFF. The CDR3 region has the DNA TGTGCCAGCAGCCATGCGGGCCCGGGGACCGGGGAGCTGTTTTTT.

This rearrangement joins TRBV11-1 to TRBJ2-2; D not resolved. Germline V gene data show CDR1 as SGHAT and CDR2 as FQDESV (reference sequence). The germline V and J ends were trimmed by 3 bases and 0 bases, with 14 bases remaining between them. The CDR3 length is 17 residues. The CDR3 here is CASSFLPGNSNTGELFF. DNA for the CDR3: TGTGCCAGCAGCTTCCTCCCTGGCAACTCGAACACCGGGGAGCTGTTTTTT.

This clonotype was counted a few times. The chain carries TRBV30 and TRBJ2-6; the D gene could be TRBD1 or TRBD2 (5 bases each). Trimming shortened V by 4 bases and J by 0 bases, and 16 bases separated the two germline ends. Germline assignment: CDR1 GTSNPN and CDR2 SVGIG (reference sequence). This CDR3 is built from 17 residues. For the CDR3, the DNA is TGTGCCTGGAACGGGGCGGCCGACCTCTCTGGGGCCAACGTCCTGACTTTC. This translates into CAWNGAADLSGANVLTF.

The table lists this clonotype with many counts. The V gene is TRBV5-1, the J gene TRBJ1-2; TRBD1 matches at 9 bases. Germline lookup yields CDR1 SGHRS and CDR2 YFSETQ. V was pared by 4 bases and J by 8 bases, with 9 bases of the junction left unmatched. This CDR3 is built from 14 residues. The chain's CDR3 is CASSPGQGTRGYTF. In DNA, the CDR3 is TGCGCCAGCAGCCCGGGACAGGGTACGCGGGGCTACACCTTC.

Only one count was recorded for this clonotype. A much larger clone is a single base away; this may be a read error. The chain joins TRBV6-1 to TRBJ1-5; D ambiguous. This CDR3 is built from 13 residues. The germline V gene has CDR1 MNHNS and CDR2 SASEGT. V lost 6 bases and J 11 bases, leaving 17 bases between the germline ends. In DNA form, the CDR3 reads TGTGCCAGCAGACCCGGGTCACACCTATCCCAGCATTTT. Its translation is CASRPGSHLSQHF.

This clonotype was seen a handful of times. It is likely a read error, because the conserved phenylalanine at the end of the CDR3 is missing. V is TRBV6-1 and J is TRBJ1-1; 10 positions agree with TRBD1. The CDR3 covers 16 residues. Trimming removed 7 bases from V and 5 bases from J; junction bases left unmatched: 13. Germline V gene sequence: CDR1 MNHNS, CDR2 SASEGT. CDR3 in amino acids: CASTPAAGQGVTEAFS. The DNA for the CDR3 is TGTGCCAGCACTCCCGCCGCTGGACAGGGGGTAACTGAAGCTTTCTCT.

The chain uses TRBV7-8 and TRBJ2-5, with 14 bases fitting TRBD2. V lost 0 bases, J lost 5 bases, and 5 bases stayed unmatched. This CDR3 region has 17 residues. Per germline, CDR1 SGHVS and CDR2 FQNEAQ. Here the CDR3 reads CASSLARLAGGTETQYF. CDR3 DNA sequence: TGTGCCAGCAGCTTAGCGAGACTAGCGGGGGGGACGGAGACCCAGTACTTC.

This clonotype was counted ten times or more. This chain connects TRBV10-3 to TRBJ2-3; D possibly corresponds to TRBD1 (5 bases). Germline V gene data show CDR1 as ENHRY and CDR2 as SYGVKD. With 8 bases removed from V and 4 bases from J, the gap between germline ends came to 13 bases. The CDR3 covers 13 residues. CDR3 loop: CAIGNQGPDTQYF. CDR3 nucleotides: TGTGCCATCGGGAACCAGGGTCCAGATACGCAGTATTTT.

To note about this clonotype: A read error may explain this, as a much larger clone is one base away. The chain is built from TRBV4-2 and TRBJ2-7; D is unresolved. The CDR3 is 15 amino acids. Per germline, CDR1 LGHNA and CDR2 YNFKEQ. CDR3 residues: CAGSQETGSSYEQYF. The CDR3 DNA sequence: TGTGCCGGCAGCCAAGAAACCGGGTCGTCCTACGAGCAGTACTTC.

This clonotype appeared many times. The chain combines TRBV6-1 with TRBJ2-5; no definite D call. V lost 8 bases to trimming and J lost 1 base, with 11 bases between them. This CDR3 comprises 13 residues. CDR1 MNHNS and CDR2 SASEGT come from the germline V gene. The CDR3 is CASFRAIQETQYF. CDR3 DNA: TGTGCCAGCTTCCGGGCCATCCAAGAGACCCAGTACTTC.

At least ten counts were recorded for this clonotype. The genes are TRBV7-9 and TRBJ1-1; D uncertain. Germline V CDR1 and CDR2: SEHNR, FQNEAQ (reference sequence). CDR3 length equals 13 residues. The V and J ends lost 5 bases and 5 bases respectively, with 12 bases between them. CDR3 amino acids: CASSLDAGTEAFF. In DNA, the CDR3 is TGTGCCAGCAGCCTAGACGCGGGGACTGAAGCTTTCTTT.

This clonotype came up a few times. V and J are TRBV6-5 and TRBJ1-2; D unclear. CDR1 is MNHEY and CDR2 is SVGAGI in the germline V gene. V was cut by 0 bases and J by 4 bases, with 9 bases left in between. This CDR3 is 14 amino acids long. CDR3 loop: CASSYSERSYGYTF. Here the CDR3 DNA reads TGTGCCAGCAGTTACTCGGAGAGATCCTATGGCTACACCTTC.

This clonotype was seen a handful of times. CDR3 nucleotides: TGTGCCAGCAGTTCCGGGATAGAGGGTACCGGGGAGCTGTTTTTT. It codes for CASSSGIEGTGELFF. This chain uses TRBV12-3 or TRBV12-4 with TRBJ2-2; D is possibly TRBD2 (5 bases). Trimming cost V 4 bases and J 5 bases, with 14 bases left between them. The CDR3 spans 15 residues.

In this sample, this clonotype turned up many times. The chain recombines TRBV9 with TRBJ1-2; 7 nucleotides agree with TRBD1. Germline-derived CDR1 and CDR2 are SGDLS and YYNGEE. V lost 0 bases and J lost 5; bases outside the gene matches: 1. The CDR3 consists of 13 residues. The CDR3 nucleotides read TGTGCCAGCAGCGTAGGCAGGGGGTATGGCTACACCTTC. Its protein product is CASSVGRGYGYTF.

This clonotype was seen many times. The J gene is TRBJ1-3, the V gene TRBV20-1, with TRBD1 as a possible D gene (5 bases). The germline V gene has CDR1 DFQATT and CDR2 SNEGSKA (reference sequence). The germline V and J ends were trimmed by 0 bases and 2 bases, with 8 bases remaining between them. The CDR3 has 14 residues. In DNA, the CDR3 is TGCAGTGCTAGAGATCGCAGGGCTGGAAACACCATATATTTT. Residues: CSARDRRAGNTIYF.